Shown below are 10 T cell receptor beta chains from a single sample sequenced in a study of cytotoxic CD8 clonotypes in ibrutinib-treated CLL (dated by TCRdb to the early 2020s). The library was made by the immunoSEQ multiplex PCR assay. TCRdb provides this immuneACCESS table in a form limited to in-frame rearrangements. Some clones are lacking; in checked studies, under half of them reflect an unresolved V gene, and why the rest are absent is not known. The sample profile shows roughly 60,000 clones; around 68% of them were found once. About 39% of the sample belongs to the ten largest clones. The time point label, read with the paper, signifies: approximately eleven months on ibrutinib. The input for sequencing was PBMCs, taken after 12 months of ibrutinib treatment. The origin of the receptors is a human donor with chronic lymphocytic leukemia.

The chain uses TRBV6-5 and TRBJ2-1; 8 positions agree with TRBD1. The CDR3 contains 15 residues. Germline assignment: CDR1 MNHEY and CDR2 SVGAGI. The V segment lost 2 bases and the J segment 10 bases; nucleotides outside the gene matches: 10. DNA of the CDR3: TGTGCCAGCAGTTACACTCGGACAGGGTTGGGCGAGCAGTTCTTC. This sequence encodes CASSYTRTGLGEQFF.

The gene calls are TRBV7-9 and TRBJ2-3; 8 nucleotides agree with TRBD1. CDR3 length equals 19 residues. The V segment lost 1 base and the J segment 3 bases; nucleotides outside the gene matches: 15. Germline V gene sequence: CDR1 SEHNR, CDR2 FQNEAQ (reference sequence). CDR3 in DNA: TGTGCCAGCAGCTTAGGTGGGGTCTGGACAGGGCTGGGAACAGATACGCAGTATTTT. Residues: CASSLGGVWTGLGTDTQYF.

The CDR3 DNA follows: TGTGCCAGTAGTATTTTAGGGGGCAGTCAGCCCCAGCATTTT. Protein sequence: CASSILGGSQPQHF. The chain combines TRBV19 with TRBJ1-5; 7 bases are shared with TRBD1. CDR1 and CDR2 from the germline V gene are LNHDA and SQIVND (reference sequence). CDR3 length equals 14 residues. V dropped 3 bases and J dropped 6; count of bases not matched to a gene: 5.

This clone has just a few counts. The chain joins TRBV4-1 to TRBJ1-5; D gene uncertain. The ends were cut back, 3 bases at V and 2 bases at J, with 5 bases in the middle. The CDR3 has 13 residues. Germline-derived CDR1 and CDR2 are MGHRA and YSYEKL. The CDR3 bases are TGCGCCAGCAGCCATGCCCGCAATCAGCCCCAGCATTTT. It specifies CASSHARNQPQHF.

This clone has just a few counts. J is TRBJ1-2 and V is TRBV29-1; 8 bases are a match to TRBD1. This CDR3 is 13 amino acids long. The V and J ends lost 7 bases and 4 bases, in that order; junction bases with no gene match: 8. Germline V lookup: CDR1 SQVTM, CDR2 ANQGSEA. CDR3 loop: CSAGQGLPYGYTF. The CDR3 DNA reads as TGCAGCGCCGGACAGGGTCTTCCCTATGGCTACACCTTC.

The rearrangement uses TRBV2 and TRBJ1-1; D call uncertain. The V gene's germline CDR1 is SNHLY and CDR2 FYNNEI. CDR3 size: 13 residues. V lost 5 bases, J lost 1 base, and 8 bases lay in between. The CDR3 DNA reads as TGTGCCAGCAGTTACAGAAGGAACACTGAAGCTTTCTTT. It yields the protein CASSYRRNTEAFF.

This chain connects TRBV30 to TRBJ2-7, with D perhaps matching TRBD1 or TRBD2 (5 bases each). CDR1 GTSNPN and CDR2 SVGIG come from the germline V gene (reference sequence). The CDR3 covers 13 residues. Between the trimmed V and J ends, which lost 4 bases and 2 bases, there was a span of 12 bases. The CDR3 reads CAWNHEGPYEQYF. In DNA, the CDR3 is TGTGCCTGGAACCACGAGGGGCCCTACGAGCAGTACTTC.

This chain connects TRBV30 to TRBJ1-5, with D hard to call. The CDR3 length is 13 residues. V was cut by 1 base and J by 4 bases, with 8 bases left in between. Germline V gene data show CDR1 as GTSNPN and CDR2 as SVGIG (reference sequence). CDR3 in DNA: TGTGCCTGGAGTGGGCAGCCAAATCAGCCCCAGCATTTT. Protein sequence: CAWSGQPNQPQHF.

This clone has a single count. The chain is built from TRBV9 and TRBJ2-3; 10 bases map to TRBD2. Germline V CDR1 and CDR2: SGDLS, YYNGEE. CDR3 length equals 17 residues. The ends lost 0 bases at V and 5 bases at J; junction bases unmatched: 9. The CDR3 loop is CASSVGVAGGGQDTQYF. In DNA, the CDR3 is TGTGCCAGCAGCGTAGGGGTAGCGGGAGGCGGACAAGATACGCAGTATTTT.

The chain joins TRBV18 to TRBJ1-4; weak D call: TRBD1 (6 bases). Germline V gene sequence: CDR1 KGHSH, CDR2 LQKENI. The CDR3 has 16 amino acids. V was pared by 4 bases and J by 7 bases, with 19 bases between. The CDR3 bases are TGTGCCAGCTCACGACTGGATCCGCAGGGGAGTGAAAAACTGTTTTTT. Protein product: CASSRLDPQGSEKLFF.